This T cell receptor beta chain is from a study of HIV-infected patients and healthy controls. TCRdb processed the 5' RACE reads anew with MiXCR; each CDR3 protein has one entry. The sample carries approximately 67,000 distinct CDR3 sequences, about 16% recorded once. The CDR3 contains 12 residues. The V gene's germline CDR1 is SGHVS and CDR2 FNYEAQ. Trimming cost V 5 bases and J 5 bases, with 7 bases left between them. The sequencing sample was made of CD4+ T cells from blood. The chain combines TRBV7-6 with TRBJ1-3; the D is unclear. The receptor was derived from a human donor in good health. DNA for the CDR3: TGTGCCAGCAGCCAAAACCGAAACACCATATATTTT. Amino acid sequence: CASSQNRNTIYF.